These T cell receptor beta chains were read from a single sample in a study of blood T cell repertoires in COVID-19. The protocol was immunoSEQ multiplex PCR, while the TCRdb copy is restricted to in-frame clones and leaves out a portion. The profile covers approximately 300,000 clones, with roughly 90% appearing a single time and roughly 2.6% taken by the ten largest. The material sequenced was PBMCs or T cells enriched from blood (not recorded which). These receptors were obtained from a man aged 60 to 75 who had recovered from COVID-19. The CDR3 runs from the conserved cysteine through the conserved F or W. The order of the fields is CDR3 protein, CDR3 DNA, clone size, J gene, V gene, D gene. A D gene is named only where the DNA matches it firmly. The size field is filled for only some rows; it gives once, few, many or a size class.

cdr3_aa: CASSPSRDSSYEQYF; cdr3_nt: TGTGCCAGCAGTCCGAGCCGGGACAGTTCATACGAGCAGTACTTC; clone_size: NA; j_call: TRBJ2-7; v_call: TRBV28; d_call: TRBD1
cdr3_aa: CTSGDSRFPAGELFF; cdr3_nt: TGCACCAGCGGGGACAGCCGATTCCCCGCCGGGGAGCTGTTTTTT; clone_size: NA; j_call: TRBJ2-2; v_call: TRBV1; d_call: NA
cdr3_aa: CASSLQGNYGYTF; cdr3_nt: TGTGCCAGCAGCTTACAGGGGAACTATGGCTACACCTTC; clone_size: NA; j_call: TRBJ1-2; v_call: TRBV5-4; d_call: TRBD1
cdr3_aa: CAWSVQTGLIFNEQFF; cdr3_nt: TGTGCCTGGAGTGTACAAACAGGATTGATCTTCAATGAGCAGTTCTTC; clone_size: NA; j_call: TRBJ2-1; v_call: TRBV30; d_call: NA
cdr3_aa: CASRQGVGSDSPLHF; cdr3_nt: TGCGCCAGCAGGCAGGGTGTCGGTTCGGATTCACCCCTCCACTTT; clone_size: NA; j_call: TRBJ1-6; v_call: TRBV5-1; d_call: NA
cdr3_aa: CASSLAGQGPYGYTF; cdr3_nt: TGTGCCAGCAGCTTAGCAGGTCAGGGCCCCTATGGCTACACCTTC; clone_size: NA; j_call: TRBJ1-2; v_call: TRBV11-3; d_call: NA
cdr3_aa: CASQQSAGSRTDTQYF; cdr3_nt: TGTGCCAGCCAACAATCGGCGGGCAGTCGCACAGATACGCAGTATTTT; clone_size: once; j_call: TRBJ2-3; v_call: TRBV7-3; d_call: NA
cdr3_aa: CASSLSFRGGSGYTF; cdr3_nt: TGTGCCAGCAGCTTAAGTTTCCGGGGGGGCTCTGGCTACACCTTC; clone_size: NA; j_call: TRBJ1-2; v_call: TRBV7-2; d_call: NA
cdr3_aa: CASGTRQGNTGELFF; cdr3_nt: TGCGCCAGCGGTACGCGACAGGGAAACACCGGGGAGCTGTTTTTT; clone_size: NA; j_call: TRBJ2-2; v_call: TRBV5-1; d_call: TRBD1
cdr3_aa: CATGARDRSYNEQFF; cdr3_nt: TGTGCCACCGGAGCCCGGGACAGATCCTACAATGAGCAGTTCTTC; clone_size: few; j_call: TRBJ2-1; v_call: TRBV24-1; d_call: TRBD1
cdr3_aa: CAGATGGLNEQYF; cdr3_nt: TGTGCCGGAGCGACGGGAGGGCTAAACGAGCAGTACTTC; clone_size: NA; j_call: TRBJ2-7; v_call: TRBV2; d_call: TRBD2
cdr3_aa: CASSEGLAGGFYEQYF; cdr3_nt: TGTGCCAGCAGCGAGGGACTAGCGGGAGGGTTCTACGAGCAGTACTTC; clone_size: NA; j_call: TRBJ2-7; v_call: TRBV9; d_call: TRBD2
cdr3_aa: CASSETRGETQYF; cdr3_nt: TGTGCCAGCAGTGAGACCCGCGGTGAGACCCAGTACTTC; clone_size: few; j_call: TRBJ2-5; v_call: TRBV6-4; d_call: NA
cdr3_aa: CASSEGVMTGSSYNEQFF; cdr3_nt: TGTGCCAGCAGCGAAGGCGTTATGACAGGGAGCTCCTACAATGAGCAGTTCTTC; clone_size: NA; j_call: TRBJ2-1; v_call: TRBV7-8; d_call: TRBD1
cdr3_aa: CASSLGLAGGLQETQYF; cdr3_nt: TGTGCCAGCAGCTTAGGACTAGCGGGGGGACTCCAAGAGACCCAGTACTTC; clone_size: NA; j_call: TRBJ2-5; v_call: TRBV7-2; d_call: TRBD2